This T cell receptor beta chain was sequenced during a study of identifying expanded T cells in peripheral blood. Data came from immunoSEQ multiplex PCR; TCRdb stores just in-frame clones and leaves some out. The sample has about 85,000 clones, about 88% seen once. With V trimmed by 7 bases and J by 0 bases, 6 bases remained unmatched. The CDR3 is made up of 15 amino acids. Germline CDR1 MNHNY, CDR2 SVGAGI (reference sequence). Collection occurred without any documented infections or immune events in donors. The rearrangement links TRBV6-6 to TRBJ1-5; 7 bases are a match to TRBD1. Sequencing input: blood. The clonotype originates from a person aged 18 to 75 in good health. This chain's CDR3 is CASTNRGDSNQPQHF. In DNA, the CDR3 is TGTGCCAGCACAAACAGGGGAGATAGCAATCAGCCCCAGCATTTT.